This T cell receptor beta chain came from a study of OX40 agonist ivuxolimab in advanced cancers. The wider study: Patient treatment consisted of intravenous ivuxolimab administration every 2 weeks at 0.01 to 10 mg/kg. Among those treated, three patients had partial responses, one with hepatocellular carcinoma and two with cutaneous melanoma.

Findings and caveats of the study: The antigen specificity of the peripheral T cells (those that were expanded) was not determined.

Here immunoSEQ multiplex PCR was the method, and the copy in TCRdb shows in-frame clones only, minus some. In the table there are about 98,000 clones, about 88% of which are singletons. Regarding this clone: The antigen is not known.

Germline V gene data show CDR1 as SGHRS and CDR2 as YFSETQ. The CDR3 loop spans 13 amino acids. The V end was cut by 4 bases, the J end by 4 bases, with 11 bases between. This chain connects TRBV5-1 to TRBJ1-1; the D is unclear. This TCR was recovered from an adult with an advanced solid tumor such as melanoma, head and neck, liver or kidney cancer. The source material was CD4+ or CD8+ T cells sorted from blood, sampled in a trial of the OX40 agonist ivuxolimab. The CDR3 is CASSNERITEAFF. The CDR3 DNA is TGCGCCAGCAGCAACGAGAGGATCACTGAAGCTTTCTTT.